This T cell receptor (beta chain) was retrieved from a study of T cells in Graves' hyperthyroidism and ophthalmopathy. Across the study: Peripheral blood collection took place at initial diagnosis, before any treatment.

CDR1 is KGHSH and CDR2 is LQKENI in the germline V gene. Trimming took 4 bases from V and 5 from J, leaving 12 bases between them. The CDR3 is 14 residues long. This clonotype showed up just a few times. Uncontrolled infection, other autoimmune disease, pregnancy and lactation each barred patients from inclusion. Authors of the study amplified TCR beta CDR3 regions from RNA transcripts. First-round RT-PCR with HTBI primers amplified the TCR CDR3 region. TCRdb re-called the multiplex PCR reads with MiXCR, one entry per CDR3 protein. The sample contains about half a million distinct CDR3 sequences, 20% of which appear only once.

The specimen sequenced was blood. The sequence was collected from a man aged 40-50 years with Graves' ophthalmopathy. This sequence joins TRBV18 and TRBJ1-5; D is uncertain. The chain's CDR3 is CASSLSRDDQPQHF. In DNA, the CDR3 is TGTGCCAGCTCACTCTCTAGGGATGATCAGCCCCAGCATTTT. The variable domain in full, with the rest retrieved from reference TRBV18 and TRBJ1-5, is NAGVMQNPRHLVRRRGQEARLRCSPMKGHSHVYWYRQLPEEGLKFMVYLQKENIIDESGMPKERFSAEFPKEGPSILRIQQVVRGDSAAYFCASSLSRDDQPQHFGDGTRLSIL.